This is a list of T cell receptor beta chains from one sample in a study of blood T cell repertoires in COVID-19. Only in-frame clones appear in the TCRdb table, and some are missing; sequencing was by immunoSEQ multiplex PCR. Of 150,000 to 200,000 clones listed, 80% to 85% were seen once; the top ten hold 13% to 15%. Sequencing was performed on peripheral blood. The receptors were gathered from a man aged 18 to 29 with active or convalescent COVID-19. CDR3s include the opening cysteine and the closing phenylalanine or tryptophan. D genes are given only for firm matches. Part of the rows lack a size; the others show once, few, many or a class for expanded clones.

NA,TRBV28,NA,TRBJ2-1,CASRQGPNNEQFF
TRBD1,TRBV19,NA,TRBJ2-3,CASSRGFGTGSTDTQYF
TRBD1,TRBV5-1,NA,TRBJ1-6,CASSLRGQGNSPLHF
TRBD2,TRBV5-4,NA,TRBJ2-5,CASTPGEGRWETQYF
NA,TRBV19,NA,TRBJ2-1,CASSIGEFYNEQFF
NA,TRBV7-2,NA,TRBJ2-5,CASSLLGGRETQYF
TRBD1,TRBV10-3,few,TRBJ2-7,CATGGQGAMGYEQYF
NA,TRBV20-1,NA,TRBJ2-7,CSAFSGDEQYF
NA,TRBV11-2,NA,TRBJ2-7,CASSLGITRVHEQYF
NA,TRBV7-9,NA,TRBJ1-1,CASSLLDMNTEAFF
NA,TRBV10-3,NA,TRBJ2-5,CAISDTGLSEGETQYF
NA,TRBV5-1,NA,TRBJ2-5,CASSPRTAHQETQYF
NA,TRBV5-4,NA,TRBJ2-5,CASSFSQGRQETQYF
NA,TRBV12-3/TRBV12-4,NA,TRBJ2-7,CASSFFPGEQYF
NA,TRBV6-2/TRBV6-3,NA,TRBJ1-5,CASSTTRRGNQPQHF
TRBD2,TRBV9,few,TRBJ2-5,CASSPSPPGLAGRIQETQYF
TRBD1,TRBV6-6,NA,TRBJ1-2,CASSPLSLGGQKYGYTF
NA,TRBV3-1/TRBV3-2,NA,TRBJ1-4,CASSQDRQGFKEKLFF
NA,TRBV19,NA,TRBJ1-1,CASSMMGAYSTEAFF
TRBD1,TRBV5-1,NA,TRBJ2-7,CASSLASGTASYEQYF
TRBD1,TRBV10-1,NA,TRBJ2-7,CASSEGQASYEQYF
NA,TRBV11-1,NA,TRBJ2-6,CASSLNRAGANVLTF
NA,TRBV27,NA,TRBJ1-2,CASSPAGAGNGYTF
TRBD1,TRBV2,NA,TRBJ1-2,CASSVGTAWGGYTF
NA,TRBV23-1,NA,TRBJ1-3,CASSQSEGASGNTIYF
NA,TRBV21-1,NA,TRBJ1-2,CASSKFGRVNYGYTF
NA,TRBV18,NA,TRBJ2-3,CASSPGLIVGGTDTQYF
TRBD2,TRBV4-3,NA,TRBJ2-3,CASSQVASGSTDTQYF
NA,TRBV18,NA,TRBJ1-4,CASSPSGRGSEKLFF
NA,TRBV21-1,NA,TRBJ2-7,CARDTPGEGDGRYEQYF